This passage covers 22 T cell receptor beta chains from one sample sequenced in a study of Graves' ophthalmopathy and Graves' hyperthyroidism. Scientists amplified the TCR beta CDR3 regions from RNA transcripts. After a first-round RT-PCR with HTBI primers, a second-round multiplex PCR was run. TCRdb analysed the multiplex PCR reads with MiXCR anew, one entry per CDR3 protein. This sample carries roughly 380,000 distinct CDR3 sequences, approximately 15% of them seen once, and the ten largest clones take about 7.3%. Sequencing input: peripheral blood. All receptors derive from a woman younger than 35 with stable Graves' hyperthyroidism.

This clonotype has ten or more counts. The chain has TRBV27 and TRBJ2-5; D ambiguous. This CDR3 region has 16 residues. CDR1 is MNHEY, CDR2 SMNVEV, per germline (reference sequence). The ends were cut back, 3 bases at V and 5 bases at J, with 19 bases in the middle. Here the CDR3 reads CASSFYGPLSGETQYF. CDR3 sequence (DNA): TGTGCCAGCAGTTTTTACGGACCGCTGTCTGGGGAGACCCAGTACTTC.

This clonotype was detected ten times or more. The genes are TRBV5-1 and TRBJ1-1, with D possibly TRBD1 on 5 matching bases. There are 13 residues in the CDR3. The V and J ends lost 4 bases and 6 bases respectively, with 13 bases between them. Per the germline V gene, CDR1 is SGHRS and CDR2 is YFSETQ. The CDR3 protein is CASSARGDAEAFF. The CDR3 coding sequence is TGCGCCAGCAGCGCCCGGGGGGACGCTGAAGCTTTCTTT.

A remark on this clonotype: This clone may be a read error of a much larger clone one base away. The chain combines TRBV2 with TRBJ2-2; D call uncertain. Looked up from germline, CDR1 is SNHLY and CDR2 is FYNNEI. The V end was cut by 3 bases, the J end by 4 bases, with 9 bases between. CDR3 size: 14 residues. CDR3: CASSDRRFTGELFF. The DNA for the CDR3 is TGTGCCAGCAGTGACCGACGGTTCACCGGGGAGCTGTTTTTT.

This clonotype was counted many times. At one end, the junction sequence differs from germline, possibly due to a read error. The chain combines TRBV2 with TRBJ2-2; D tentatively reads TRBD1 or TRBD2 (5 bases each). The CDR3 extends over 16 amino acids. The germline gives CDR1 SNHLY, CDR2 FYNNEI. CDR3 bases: TGTGCCAGAAGTGCTGGGGGTAGTTCGGACACCGGGGAGCTGTTTTTT. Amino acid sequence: CARSAGGSSDTGELFF.

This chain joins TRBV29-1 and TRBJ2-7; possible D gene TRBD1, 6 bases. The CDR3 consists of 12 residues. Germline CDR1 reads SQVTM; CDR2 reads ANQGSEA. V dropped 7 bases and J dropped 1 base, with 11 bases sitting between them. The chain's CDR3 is CSAATGSYEQYF. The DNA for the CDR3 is TGCAGCGCCGCGACAGGATCCTACGAGCAGTACTTC.

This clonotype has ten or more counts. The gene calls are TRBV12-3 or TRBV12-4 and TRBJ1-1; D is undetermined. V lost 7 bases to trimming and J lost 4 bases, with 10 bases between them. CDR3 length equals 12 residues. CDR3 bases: TGTGCCAGCACCCCAGGCGGCACTGAAGCTTTCTTT. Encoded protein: CASTPGGTEAFF.

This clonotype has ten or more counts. The chain's CDR3 is CASSGDRFYGYTF. The CDR3 nucleotides are TGTGCCAGCAGCGGGGACAGGTTCTATGGCTACACCTTC. The rearrangement uses TRBV25-1 and TRBJ1-2; TRBD1 aligns across 8 bases. The CDR3 contains 13 residues. Per the germline V gene, CDR1 is MGHDK and CDR2 is SYGVNS. The V and J ends lost 6 bases and 4 bases, in that order; junction bases with no gene match: 4.

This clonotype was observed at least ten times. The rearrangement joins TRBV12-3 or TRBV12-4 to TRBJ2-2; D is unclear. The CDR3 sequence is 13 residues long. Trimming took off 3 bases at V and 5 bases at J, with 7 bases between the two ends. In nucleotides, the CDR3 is TGTGCCAGCAGTTTCGTCCTTACCGGGGAGCTGTTTTTT. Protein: CASSFVLTGELFF.

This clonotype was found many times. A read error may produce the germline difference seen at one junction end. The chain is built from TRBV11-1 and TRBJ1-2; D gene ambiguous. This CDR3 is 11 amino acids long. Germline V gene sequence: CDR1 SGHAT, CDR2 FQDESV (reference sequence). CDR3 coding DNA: TGTGCCAGCAGCTTAGGACCTTCGATTCGGTTC. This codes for CASSLGPSIRF.

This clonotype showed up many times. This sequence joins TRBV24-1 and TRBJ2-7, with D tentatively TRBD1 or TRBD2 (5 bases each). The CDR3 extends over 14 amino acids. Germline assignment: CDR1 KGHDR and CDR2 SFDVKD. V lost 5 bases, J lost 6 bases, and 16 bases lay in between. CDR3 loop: CATSATGQGGEQYF. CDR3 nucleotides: TGTGCCACCAGTGCCACGGGGCAGGGCGGCGAGCAGTACTTC.

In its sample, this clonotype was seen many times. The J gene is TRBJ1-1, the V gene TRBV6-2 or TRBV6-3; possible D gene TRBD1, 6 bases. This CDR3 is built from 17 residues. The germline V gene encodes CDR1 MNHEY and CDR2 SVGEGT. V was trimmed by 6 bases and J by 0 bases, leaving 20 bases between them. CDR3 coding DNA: TGTGCCAGCAGCCCCCTTCGGGGGGCGGCGATGAACACTGAAGCTTTCTTT. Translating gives CASSPLRGAAMNTEAFF.

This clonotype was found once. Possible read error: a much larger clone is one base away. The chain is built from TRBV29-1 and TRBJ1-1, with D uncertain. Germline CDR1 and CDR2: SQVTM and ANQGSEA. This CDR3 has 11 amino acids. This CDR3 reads CSVAPRGGALF. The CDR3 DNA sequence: TGCAGCGTTGCCCCAAGAGGAGGAGCTTTATTT.

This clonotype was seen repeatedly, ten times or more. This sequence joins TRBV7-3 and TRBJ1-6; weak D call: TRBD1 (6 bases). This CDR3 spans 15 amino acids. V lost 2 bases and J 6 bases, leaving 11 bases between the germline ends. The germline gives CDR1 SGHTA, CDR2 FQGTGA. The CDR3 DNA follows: TGTGCCAGCAGCTTATCACAGGGAGGTAATTCACCCCTCCACTTT. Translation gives CASSLSQGGNSPLHF. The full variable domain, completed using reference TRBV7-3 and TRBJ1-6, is GAGVSQTPSNKVTEKGKYVELRCDPISGHTALYWYRQSLGQGPEFLIYFQGTGAADDSGLPNDRFFAVRPEGSVSTLKIQRTERGDSAVYLCASSLSQGGNSPLHFGNGTRLTVT.

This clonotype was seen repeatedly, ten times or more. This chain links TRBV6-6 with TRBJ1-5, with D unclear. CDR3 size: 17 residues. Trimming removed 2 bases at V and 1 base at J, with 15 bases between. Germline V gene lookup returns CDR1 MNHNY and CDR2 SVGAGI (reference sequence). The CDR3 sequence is CASSYMLSLASNQPQHF. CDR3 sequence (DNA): TGTGCCAGCAGTTACATGCTAAGTCTAGCGAGCAATCAGCCCCAGCATTTT.

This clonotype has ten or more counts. This CDR3 reads CASRLHRNYGYTF. In DNA form, the CDR3 reads TGTGCCAGCAGGTTACATCGAAACTATGGCTACACCTTC. The chain uses TRBV7-2 and TRBJ1-2; D unclear. This CDR3 is built from 13 residues. V was trimmed by 6 bases and J by 2 bases, leaving 10 bases between them. Germline V gene data show CDR1 as SGHTA and CDR2 as FQGNSA.

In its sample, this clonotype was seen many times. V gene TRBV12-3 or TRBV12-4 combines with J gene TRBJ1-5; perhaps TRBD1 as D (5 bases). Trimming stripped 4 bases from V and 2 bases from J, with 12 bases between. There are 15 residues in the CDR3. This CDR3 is CASSSAREGNQPQHF. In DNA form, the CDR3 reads TGTGCCAGCAGTTCGGCCAGGGAGGGCAATCAGCCCCAGCATTTT.

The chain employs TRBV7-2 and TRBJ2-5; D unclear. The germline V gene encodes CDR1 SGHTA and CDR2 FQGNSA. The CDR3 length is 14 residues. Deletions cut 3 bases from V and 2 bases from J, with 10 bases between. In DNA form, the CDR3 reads TGTGCCAGCAGCTTTGTGACATCTCAAGAGACCCAGTACTTC. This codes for CASSFVTSQETQYF. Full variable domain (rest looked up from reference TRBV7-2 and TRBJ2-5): GAGVSQSPSNKVTEKGKDVELRCDPISGHTALYWYRQSLGQGLEFLIYFQGNSAPDKSGLPSDRFSAERTGGSVSTLTIQRTQQEDSAVYLCASSFVTSQETQYFGPGTRLLVL.

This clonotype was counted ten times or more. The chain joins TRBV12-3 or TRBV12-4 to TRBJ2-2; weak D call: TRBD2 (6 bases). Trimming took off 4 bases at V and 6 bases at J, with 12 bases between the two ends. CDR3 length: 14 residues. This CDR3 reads CASSYPGGAGELFF. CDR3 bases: TGTGCCAGCAGTTATCCCGGGGGAGCCGGGGAGCTGTTTTTT.

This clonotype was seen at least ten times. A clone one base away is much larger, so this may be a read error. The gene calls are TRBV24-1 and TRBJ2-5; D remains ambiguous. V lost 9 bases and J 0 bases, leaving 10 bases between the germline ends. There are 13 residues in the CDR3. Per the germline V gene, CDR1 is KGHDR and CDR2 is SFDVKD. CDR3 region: CATSRSHQETQYF. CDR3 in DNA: TGTGCCACCTCACGGAGCCACCAAGAGACCCAGTACTTC.

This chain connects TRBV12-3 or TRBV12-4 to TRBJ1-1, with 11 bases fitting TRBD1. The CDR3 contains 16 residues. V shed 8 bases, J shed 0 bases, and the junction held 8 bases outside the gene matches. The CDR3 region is CASGGTGGFMNTEAFF. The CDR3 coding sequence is TGTGCCAGCGGCGGGACAGGGGGATTTATGAACACTGAAGCTTTCTTT.

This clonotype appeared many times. CDR3 coding DNA: TGTGCCAGCAGCCCGTACCTAGTCGGTGACGGGGACTACGAGCAGTACTTC. The encoded protein is CASSPYLVGDGDYEQYF. V and J are TRBV11-2 and TRBJ2-7; a weak D match, TRBD2 (5 bases). Germline values: CDR1 SGHAT, CDR2 FQNNGV. V gave up 5 bases and J gave up 3 bases, with 23 bases separating them. There are 17 residues in the CDR3.

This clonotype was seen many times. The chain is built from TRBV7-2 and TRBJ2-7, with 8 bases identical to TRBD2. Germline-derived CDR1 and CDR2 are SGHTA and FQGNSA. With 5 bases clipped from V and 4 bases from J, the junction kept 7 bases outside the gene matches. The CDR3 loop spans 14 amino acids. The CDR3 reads CASSPSSGLYEQYF. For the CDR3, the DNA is TGTGCCAGCAGCCCCTCTAGCGGGCTGTACGAGCAGTACTTC.